This T cell receptor (beta chain) is drawn from a study of lymphopenia after photon versus proton radiotherapy. Study-level findings and limits: Relative stability marked proton patients; photon patients lost diversity and naive cells. Survival link was tested only in deceased patients; proton benefit remains a possibility. Oligoclonal CD8+ Temra expansion after nadir drove photon patients' diversity drop.

To note about this clone: Its target is unknown.

Only in-frame clones appear in the TCRdb table, and some are missing; sequencing was by immunoSEQ multiplex PCR. The sample yields more than 15,000 clones, approximately 91% seen once. The CDR3 is 13 amino acids. Germline CDR1 and CDR2: SEHNR and FQNEAQ (reference sequence). The ends were cut back, 4 bases at V and 3 bases at J, with 9 bases in the middle. V and J are TRBV7-9 and TRBJ1-1; no firm D call. The sequences come from peripheral blood, collected from a patient treated with proton-based radiotherapy. This TCR was recovered from a woman aged 55-69 years with cholangiocarcinoma. Some clones in this sample may be carry-over from other donors' samples. CDR3 in DNA: TGTGCCAGCAGCTCATTACGTCACACTGAAGCTTTCTTT. It translates to CASSSLRHTEAFF.